A selection of T cell receptor beta chains follows, all from one sample in a study of blood T cell repertoires in COVID-19. The data were produced by immunoSEQ multiplex PCR, yet TCRdb's version contains in-frame clones alone and is incomplete. The top ten clones hold 4% to 6% of a sample with more than 250,000 clones, 70% to 90% of them seen once. Sequencing was performed on peripheral blood. These receptors were collected from a man aged 45 to 65 with active or convalescent COVID-19. The CDR3 runs from the conserved cysteine through the conserved F or W. The order of the fields is V gene, D gene, J gene, clone size, CDR3 protein, CDR3 DNA. A D gene is named only where the DNA matches it firmly. Clone size, where shown, is once, few, many, or a class for clones that have expanded.

TRBV6-5,NA,TRBJ2-1,NA,CASSYRRTDSYNEQFF,TGTGCCAGCAGTTACCGCCGGACAGACAGCTACAATGAGCAGTTCTTC
TRBV2,NA,TRBJ1-1,NA,CASTPGRQGTEAFF,TGTGCCAGCACCCCCGGGCGCCAGGGGACTGAAGCTTTCTTT
TRBV7-9,TRBD2,TRBJ2-5,NA,CASSGGTSGKETQYF,TGTGCCAGCAGCGGGGGGACTAGCGGGAAAGAGACCCAGTACTTC
TRBV3-1/TRBV3-2,NA,TRBJ2-7,few,CASSPLGRGEQYF,TGTGCCAGCAGCCCGCTCGGCAGGGGCGAGCAGTACTTC
TRBV4-1,NA,TRBJ1-3,NA,CASSQVGHSGNTIYF,TGCGCCAGCAGCCAAGTCGGTCACTCTGGAAACACCATATATTTT
TRBV30,TRBD1,TRBJ2-7,once,CAWSVASPQGALGYEQYF,TGTGCCTGGAGTGTGGCCTCCCCGCAGGGGGCCCTGGGGTACGAGCAGTACTTC
TRBV10-3,NA,TRBJ1-5,NA,CAISEGQGQPQHF,TGTGCCATCAGTGAGGGTCAGGGTCAGCCCCAGCATTTT
TRBV5-5,NA,TRBJ1-4,NA,CASSLGGANEKLFF,TGTGCCAGCAGCTTGGGGGGAGCTAATGAAAAACTGTTTTTT
TRBV25-1,NA,TRBJ2-3,NA,CASSEDHRTTDTQYF,TGTGCCAGCAGTGAAGACCACAGAACGACAGATACGCAGTATTTT
TRBV7-9,NA,TRBJ2-7,NA,CASSHDRFSSYEQYF,TGTGCCAGCAGCCACGACAGATTTTCCTCCTACGAGCAGTACTTC
TRBV4-1,NA,TRBJ1-4,NA,CASSQGTGGIDEKLFF,TGCGCCAGCAGCCAAGGAACGGGAGGGATTGACGAAAAACTGTTTTTT
TRBV23-1,NA,TRBJ1-4,NA,CASLRAFF,TGCGCCAGCCTTCGCGCGTTTTTT
TRBV27,TRBD1,TRBJ2-3,few,CASRLTGGFVDTQYF,TGTGCCAGCAGGTTGACAGGGGGCTTTGTAGATACGCAGTATTTT
TRBV5-1,NA,TRBJ1-4,NA,CASSRNTGSGEKLFF,TGCGCCAGCAGCAGAAACACAGGGTCTGGCGAAAAACTGTTTTTT
TRBV4-3,TRBD2,TRBJ2-7,NA,CASSQVGYSGDYEQYF,TGCGCCAGCAGCCAAGTAGGATATAGCGGGGACTACGAGCAGTACTTC
TRBV20-1,NA,TRBJ2-3,NA,CSASFRGKRTDTQYF,TGCAGTGCTAGTTTTCGAGGCAAGCGCACAGATACGCAGTATTTT
TRBV9,NA,TRBJ2-3,NA,CASKGRAGSMSTDTQYF,TGTGCCAGCAAGGGAAGGGCGGGCTCGATGAGCACAGATACGCAGTATTTT
TRBV5-4,NA,TRBJ2-3,NA,CASSLERQVQYF,TGTGCCAGCAGCCTGGAGCGTCAAGTGCAGTATTTT
TRBV7-2,NA,TRBJ2-1,NA,CASSPTRGAGNEQFF,TGTGCCAGCAGCCCCACCCGGGGGGCAGGGAATGAGCAGTTCTTC
TRBV19,NA,TRBJ1-5,few,CASSISGFQPQHF,TGTGCCAGTAGTATTTCGGGGTTTCAGCCCCAGCATTTT
TRBV30,TRBD2,TRBJ2-7,few,CAWSRGGLSYEQYF,TGTGCCTGGTCCCGGGGGGGTCTCTCCTACGAGCAGTACTTC
TRBV2,TRBD2,TRBJ2-3,NA,CASSRPGLAGEARDTQYF,TGTGCCAGCAGTAGACCGGGACTAGCGGGAGAGGCCAGAGATACGCAGTATTTT
TRBV28,NA,TRBJ2-2,NA,CASVRGSGELFF,TGTGCCAGCGTGCGGGGCTCTGGGGAGCTGTTTTTT
TRBV6-2/TRBV6-3,TRBD2,TRBJ2-3,NA,CASSYTSTSGTDTQYF,TGTGCCAGCAGTTACACGTCGACTAGCGGCACAGATACGCAGTATTTT
TRBV5-6,NA,TRBJ1-2,NA,CASSLAGKANYGYTF,TGTGCCAGCAGCTTGGCGGGGAAAGCTAACTATGGCTACACCTTC
TRBV29-1,NA,TRBJ2-7,once,CSVEVAGQQYF,TGCAGCGTTGAAGTGGCGGGCCAGCAGTACTTC
TRBV6-5,TRBD2,TRBJ2-5,NA,CASSWEGETQYF,TGTGCCAGCAGCTGGGAGGGGGAGACCCAGTACTTC
TRBV3-1/TRBV3-2,TRBD2,TRBJ2-7,NA,CASSHGSGNLEQYF,TGTGCCAGCAGCCATGGAAGCGGGAACCTCGAGCAGTACTTC
TRBV20-1,NA,TRBJ2-3,NA,CSARVADTQYF,TGCAGTGCTAGAGTCGCAGATACGCAGTATTTT
TRBV19,TRBD1,TRBJ1-4,once,CASSNPPWTGDNEKLFF,TGTGCCAGTAGTAACCCCCCCTGGACAGGGGATAATGAAAAACTGTTTTTT
TRBV15,TRBD1,TRBJ2-7,NA,CATSRGVLGQGDYEQYF,TGTGCCACCAGCAGAGGAGTCCTGGGACAGGGGGACTACGAGCAGTACTTC
TRBV6-5,TRBD1,TRBJ1-4,NA,CASSYLRDRENEKLFF,TGTGCCAGCAGTTACCTCCGGGACAGGGAGAATGAAAAACTGTTTTTT
TRBV9,TRBD2,TRBJ2-5,NA,CASSPGQRGGGETQYF,TGTGCCAGCAGTCCTGGCCAGCGGGGGGGAGGAGAGACCCAGTACTTC
TRBV6-4,NA,TRBJ2-3,NA,CASSENRAGGTQYF,TGTGCCAGCAGTGAAAATAGGGCTGGAGGTACGCAGTATTTT
TRBV6-6,TRBD1,TRBJ2-2,NA,CASSTPGQGAPGELFF,TGTGCCAGCAGTACGCCGGGACAGGGGGCACCCGGGGAGCTGTTTTTT
TRBV5-8,NA,TRBJ2-6,NA,CASSFYSGGANVLTF,TGTGCCAGCAGCTTTTACTCCGGTGGGGCCAACGTCCTGACTTTC
TRBV28,TRBD1,TRBJ1-2,NA,CAILDRVNYGYTF,TGTGCCATCCTGGACAGGGTGAACTATGGCTACACCTTC
TRBV9,NA,TRBJ2-5,NA,CASSSRGLETQYF,TGTGCCAGCAGCTCACGGGGTTTAGAGACCCAGTACTTC
TRBV30,NA,TRBJ1-1,NA,CASRGTQMNTEAFF,TGTGCCTCTCGGGGTACGCAGATGAACACTGAAGCTTTCTTT
TRBV6-2/TRBV6-3,NA,TRBJ2-6,few,CASSPAAWGHNSGANVLTF,TGTGCCAGCAGTCCCGCCGCGTGGGGCCACAACTCTGGGGCCAACGTCCTGACTTTC
TRBV6-4,TRBD1,TRBJ1-2,NA,CATPGQASYGYTF,TGTGCCACTCCAGGACAGGCAAGCTATGGCTACACCTTC
TRBV5-8,TRBD1,TRBJ2-2,NA,CASRAGTGGSTGELFF,TGTGCCAGCAGGGCCGGGACAGGGGGCTCTACCGGGGAGCTGTTTTTT
TRBV4-2,NA,TRBJ1-1,NA,CASSQEWALNTEAFF,TGTGCCAGCAGCCAAGAGTGGGCATTGAACACTGAAGCTTTCTTT
TRBV28,TRBD1,TRBJ1-6,NA,CASRDREIKPVKLKYNSPLHF,TGTGCCAGCAGGGACAGGGAAATTAAGCCTGTGAAGCTAAAATATAATTCACCCCTCCACTTT
TRBV6-5,NA,TRBJ2-7,NA,CASSYSRQGSSEQYF,TGTGCCAGCAGTTACTCCCGGCAGGGTTCAAGCGAGCAGTACTTC
TRBV12-3/TRBV12-4,TRBD1,TRBJ2-5,NA,CASRRGGGETQYF,TGTGCCAGCAGAAGAGGGGGCGGAGAGACCCAGTACTTC
TRBV19,NA,TRBJ1-4,NA,CASSPKWGHDLEKLFF,TGTGCCAGTAGTCCTAAATGGGGGCACGATCTGGAAAAACTGTTTTTT
TRBV5-1,NA,TRBJ1-5,NA,CASSLVGGSNQPQHF,TGCGCCAGCAGCTTGGTAGGGGGAAGCAATCAGCCCCAGCATTTT
TRBV28,NA,TRBJ1-3,NA,CASSLGRNTIYF,TGTGCCAGCAGTTTGGGCCGAAACACCATATATTTT
TRBV6-8,NA,TRBJ2-7,NA,CASSYTYEQYF,TGTGCCAGCAGTTATACCTACGAGCAGTACTTC
TRBV12-3/TRBV12-4,NA,TRBJ2-5,NA,CASSLNRETQYF,TGTGCCAGCAGTTTAAATCGGGAGACCCAGTACTTC
TRBV6-5,TRBD1,TRBJ2-3,NA,CASTRQGFRTDTQYF,TGTGCCAGCACAAGACAGGGGTTTCGCACAGATACGCAGTATTTT
TRBV2,TRBD1,TRBJ1-4,NA,CASRTTPRTGGPATNEKLFF,TGTGCCAGCAGAACCACCCCTAGGACAGGGGGCCCCGCAACTAATGAAAAACTGTTTTTT
TRBV7-3,TRBD2,TRBJ2-1,NA,CASSQILADNEQFF,TGTGCCAGCAGCCAGATACTAGCGGACAATGAGCAGTTCTTC
TRBV9,TRBD2,TRBJ2-3,NA,CASSTRPPGGRTDTQYF,TGTGCCAGCAGCACTCGCCCGCCGGGAGGGCGCACAGATACGCAGTATTTT
TRBV30,TRBD1,TRBJ2-5,NA,CAWRGMDRETQYF,TGTGCCTGGAGGGGGATGGACAGGGAGACCCAGTACTTC
TRBV5-4,NA,TRBJ2-1,NA,CASSLDGSFYNEQFF,TGTGCCAGCAGCTTGGATGGTAGTTTTTACAATGAGCAGTTCTTC
TRBV10-3,NA,TRBJ1-5,once,CAISESWVATAANFSNQPQHF,TGTGCCATCAGTGAATCCTGGGTGGCGACAGCCGCTAATTTTAGCAATCAGCCCCAGCATTTT
TRBV5-1,TRBD1,TRBJ1-1,NA,CASKSTGGNTEAFF,TGCGCCAGCAAGTCGACAGGGGGGAACACTGAAGCTTTCTTT
TRBV27,TRBD1,TRBJ1-1,many,CATSSGGQGGSNVFF,TGTGCCACAAGTAGTGGGGGACAGGGAGGGAGTAATGTTTTCTTT